The clone carrying this TCR beta chain was detected only a few times. The antigen remains undetermined. The record originates from a study of beta chain features in type 1 diabetes. General study points: Type 1 diabetes patients showed a moderate but significant shortening of TCRB CDR3s in all four CD4+ subsets.

Germline values: CDR1 SGHRS, CDR2 YFSETQ. This CDR3 is built from 14 residues. V dropped 7 bases and J dropped 0 bases, with 11 bases sitting between them. The entirety of the isolated RNA underwent reverse transcription, so expressed TCRB transcripts were sequenced. Sequencing used immunoSEQ multiplex PCR; TCRdb keeps in-frame clones, though not all of them. The sample has around 150,000 clones, about 9% seen once. Averaging approximately 110 mL, one heparinised blood draw came from each individual donor. The gene calls are TRBV5-1 and TRBJ2-1, with D possibly being TRBD1 (6 bases). The sample taken for sequencing was central memory CD4+ T cells from blood. The source of this sequence is a woman aged 30 to 39 with type 1 diabetes. The CDR3 reads CASGGGSSYNEQFF. The CDR3 DNA sequence: TGCGCCAGCGGGGGCGGTAGCTCCTACAATGAGCAGTTCTTC.